The entry below gives a single T cell receptor beta chain sequence along with its context. Its antigen is unidentified. This CDR3 spans 16 amino acids. V was clipped by 0 bases and J by 3 bases; unmatched bases: 5. Germline V CDR1 and CDR2: KGHSH, LQKENI. The data stem from a study of cytomegalovirus exposure and HLA in healthy donors. Primers: 60 Vbeta forward and 13 Jbeta reverse. Assay: immunoSEQ multiplex PCR; the TCRdb copy retains only in-frame clones and omits some. Seen here are over 130,000 clones, 70% to 85% observed once, and the top ten hold roughly 1.4%. Study results and caveats: Across donors, most TCRs were seen rarely, yet some public ones were widespread.

This receptor was obtained from a man aged 25-45 years in good health and CMV-seropositive. Sequencing used PBMCs. The chain is built from TRBV18 and TRBJ1-2; 9 positions agree with TRBD1. DNA of the CDR3: TGTGCCAGCTCACCACCCCGGACAGGGGCTTACTATGGCTACACCTTC. Residues: CASSPPRTGAYYGYTF.